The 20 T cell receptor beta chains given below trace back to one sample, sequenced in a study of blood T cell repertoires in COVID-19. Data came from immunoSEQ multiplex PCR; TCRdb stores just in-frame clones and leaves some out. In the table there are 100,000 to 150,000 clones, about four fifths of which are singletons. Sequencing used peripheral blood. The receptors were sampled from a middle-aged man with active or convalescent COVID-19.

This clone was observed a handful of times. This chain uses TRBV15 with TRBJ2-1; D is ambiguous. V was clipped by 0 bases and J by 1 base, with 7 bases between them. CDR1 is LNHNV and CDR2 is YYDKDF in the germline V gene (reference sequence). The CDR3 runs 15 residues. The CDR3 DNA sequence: TGTGCCACCAGCAGAGATCCAGATTCCTACAATGAGCAGTTCTTC. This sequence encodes CATSRDPDSYNEQFF.

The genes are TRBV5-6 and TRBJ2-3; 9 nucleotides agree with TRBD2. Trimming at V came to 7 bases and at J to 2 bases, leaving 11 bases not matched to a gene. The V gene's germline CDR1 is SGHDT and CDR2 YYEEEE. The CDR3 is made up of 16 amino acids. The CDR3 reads CASYRRRGGPTDTQYF. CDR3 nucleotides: TGTGCCAGCTACAGACGGCGGGGGGGCCCCACAGATACGCAGTATTTT.

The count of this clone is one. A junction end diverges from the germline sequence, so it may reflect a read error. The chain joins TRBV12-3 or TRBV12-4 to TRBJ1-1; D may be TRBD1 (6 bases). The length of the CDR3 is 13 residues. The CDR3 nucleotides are TGTGCCAGCAATTTACAGGGTTACACTGAAGCTTTCTTT. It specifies CASNLQGYTEAFF.

The CDR3 DNA reads TGCAGTGCTAGTCCGGGACAGGGCCTTAATGAAAAACTGTTTTTT. As protein: CSASPGQGLNEKLFF. The chain combines TRBV20-1 with TRBJ1-4; 9 nucleotides line up with TRBD1. The CDR3 spans 15 residues. Germline V gene data show CDR1 as DFQATT and CDR2 as SNEGSKA (reference sequence). The V gene end was trimmed by 3 bases and the J gene end by 4 bases; junction bases not matched to a gene: 6.

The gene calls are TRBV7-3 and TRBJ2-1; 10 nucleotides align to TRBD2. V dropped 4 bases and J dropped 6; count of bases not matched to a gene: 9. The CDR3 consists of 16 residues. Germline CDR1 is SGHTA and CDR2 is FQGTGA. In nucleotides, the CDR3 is TGTGCCAGCAGCTCCCCATCAGCGGGGGGGACCAATGAGCAGTTCTTC. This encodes CASSSPSAGGTNEQFF.

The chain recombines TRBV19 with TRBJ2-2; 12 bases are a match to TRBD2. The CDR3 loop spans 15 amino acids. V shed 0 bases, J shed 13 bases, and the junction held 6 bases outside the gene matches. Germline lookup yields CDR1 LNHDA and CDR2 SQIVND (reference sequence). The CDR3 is CASSIESSGGARLFF. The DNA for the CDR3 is TGTGCCAGTAGTATAGAGTCTAGCGGGGGGGCCCGGCTGTTTTTT. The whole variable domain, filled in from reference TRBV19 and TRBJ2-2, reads DGGITQSPKYLFRKEGQNVTLSCEQNLNHDAMYWYRQDPGQGLRLIYYSQIVNDFQKGDIAEGYSVSREKKESFPLTVTSAQKNPTAFYLCASSIESSGGARLFFGEGSRLTVL.

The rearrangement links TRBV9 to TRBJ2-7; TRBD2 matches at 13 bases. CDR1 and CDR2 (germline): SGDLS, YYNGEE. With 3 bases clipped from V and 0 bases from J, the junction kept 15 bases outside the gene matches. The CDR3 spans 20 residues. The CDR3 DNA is TGTGCCAGCAGCGCCGAGGGGAGGACTAGCGGGGGACCAAGCTCCTACGAGCAGTACTTC. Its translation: CASSAEGRTSGGPSSYEQYF. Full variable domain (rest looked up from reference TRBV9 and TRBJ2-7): DSGVTQTPKHLITATGQRVTLRCSPRSGDLSVYWYQQSLDQGLQFLIQYYNGEERAKGNILERFSAQQFPDLHSELNLSSLELGDSALYFCASSAEGRTSGGPSSYEQYFGPGTRLTVT.

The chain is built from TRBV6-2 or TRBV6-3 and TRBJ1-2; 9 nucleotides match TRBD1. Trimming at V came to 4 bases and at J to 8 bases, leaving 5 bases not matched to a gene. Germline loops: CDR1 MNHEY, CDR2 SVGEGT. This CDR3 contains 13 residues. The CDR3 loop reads CASSWGQGNGYTF. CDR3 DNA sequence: TGTGCCAGCAGTTGGGGACAGGGTAACGGCTACACCTTC.

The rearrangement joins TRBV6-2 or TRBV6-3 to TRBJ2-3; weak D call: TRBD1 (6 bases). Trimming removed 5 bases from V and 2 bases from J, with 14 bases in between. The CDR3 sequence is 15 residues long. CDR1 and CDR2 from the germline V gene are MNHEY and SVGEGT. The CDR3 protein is CASSSPTGLTDTQYF. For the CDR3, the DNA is TGTGCCAGCAGTAGCCCGACAGGCCTCACAGATACGCAGTATTTT.

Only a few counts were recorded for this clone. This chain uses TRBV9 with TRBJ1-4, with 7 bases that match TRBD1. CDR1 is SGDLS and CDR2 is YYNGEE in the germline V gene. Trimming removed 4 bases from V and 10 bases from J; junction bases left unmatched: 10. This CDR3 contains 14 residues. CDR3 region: CASSSNRQGGKLFF. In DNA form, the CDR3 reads TGTGCCAGCAGCTCTAATCGACAGGGCGGAAAACTGTTTTTT.

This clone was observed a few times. CDR3 residues: CASSYSAPDRAGEQYF. The CDR3 DNA follows: TGTGCCAGCAGTTACTCGGCGCCTGACAGGGCTGGGGAGCAGTACTTC. The chain uses TRBV6-5 and TRBJ2-7; 7 positions agree with TRBD1. CDR1 and CDR2 (germline): MNHEY, SVGAGI. The trim removed 0 bases at V and 7 bases at J, leaving 12 bases unmatched. This CDR3 spans 16 amino acids.

CDR3 sequence: CASSPGTERTGANVLTF. The CDR3 region has the DNA TGTGCCAGCTCCCCAGGGACAGAAAGGACTGGGGCCAACGTCCTGACTTTC. J is TRBJ2-6 and V is TRBV18, with 7 bases matching TRBD1. J lost 2 bases, V lost 6 bases, and 10 bases had no gene match. The CDR3 contains 17 residues. From germline, CDR1 is KGHSH and CDR2 LQKENI.

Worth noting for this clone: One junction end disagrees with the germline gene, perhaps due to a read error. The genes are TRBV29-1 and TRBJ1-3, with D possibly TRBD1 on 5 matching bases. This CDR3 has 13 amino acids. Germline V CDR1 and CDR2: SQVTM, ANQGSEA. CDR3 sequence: CSVVNVGGSTIYF. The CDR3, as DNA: TGCAGCGTCGTCAACGTGGGGGGAAGCACCATATATTTT.

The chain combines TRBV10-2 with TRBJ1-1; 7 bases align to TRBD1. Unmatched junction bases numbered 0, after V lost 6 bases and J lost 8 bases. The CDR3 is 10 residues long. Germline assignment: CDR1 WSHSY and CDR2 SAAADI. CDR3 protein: CASRGQEAFF. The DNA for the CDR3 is TGCGCCAGCAGGGGACAGGAAGCTTTCTTT.

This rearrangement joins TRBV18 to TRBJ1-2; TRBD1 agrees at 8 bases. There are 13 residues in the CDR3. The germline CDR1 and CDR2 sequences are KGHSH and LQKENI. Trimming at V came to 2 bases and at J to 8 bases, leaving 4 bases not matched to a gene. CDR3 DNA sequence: TGTGCCAGCTCACCAAACAGGGGGAGCGGCTACACCTTC. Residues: CASSPNRGSGYTF.

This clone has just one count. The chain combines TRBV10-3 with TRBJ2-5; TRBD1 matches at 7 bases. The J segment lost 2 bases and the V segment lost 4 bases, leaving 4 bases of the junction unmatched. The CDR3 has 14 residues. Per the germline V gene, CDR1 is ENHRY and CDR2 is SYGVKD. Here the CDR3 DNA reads TGTGCCATCAGTGCCCTGACAGGGCAAGAGACCCAGTACTTC. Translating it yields CAISALTGQETQYF.

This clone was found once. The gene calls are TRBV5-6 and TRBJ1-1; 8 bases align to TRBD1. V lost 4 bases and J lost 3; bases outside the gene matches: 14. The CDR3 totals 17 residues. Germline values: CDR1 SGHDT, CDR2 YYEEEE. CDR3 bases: TGTGCCAGCAGCAAGCCTATATGGACAGGGCTGGACACTGAAGCTTTCTTT. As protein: CASSKPIWTGLDTEAFF.

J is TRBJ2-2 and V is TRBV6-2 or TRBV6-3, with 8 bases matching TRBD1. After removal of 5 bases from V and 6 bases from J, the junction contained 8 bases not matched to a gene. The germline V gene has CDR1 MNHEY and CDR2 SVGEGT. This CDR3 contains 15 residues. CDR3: CASSLRQGSAGELFF. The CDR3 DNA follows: TGTGCCAGCAGTCTACGACAGGGGTCGGCCGGGGAGCTGTTTTTT.

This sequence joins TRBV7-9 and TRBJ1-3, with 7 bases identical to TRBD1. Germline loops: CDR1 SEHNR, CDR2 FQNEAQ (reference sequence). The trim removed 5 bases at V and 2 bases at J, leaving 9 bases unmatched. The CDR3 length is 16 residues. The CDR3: CASSEQGLVAGNTIYF. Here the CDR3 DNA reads TGTGCCAGCAGCGAACAGGGGTTGGTTGCTGGAAACACCATATATTTT. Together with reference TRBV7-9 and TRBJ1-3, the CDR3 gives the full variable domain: DTGVSQNPRHKITKRGQNVTFRCDPISEHNRLYWYRQTLGQGPEFLTYFQNEAQLEKSRLLSDRFSAERPKGSFSTLEIQRTEQGDSAMYLCASSEQGLVAGNTIYFGEGSWLTVV.

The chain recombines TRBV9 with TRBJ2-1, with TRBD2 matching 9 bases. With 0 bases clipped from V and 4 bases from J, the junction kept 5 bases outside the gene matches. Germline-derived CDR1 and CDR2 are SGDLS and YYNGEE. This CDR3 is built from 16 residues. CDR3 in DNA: TGTGCCAGCAGCGTAGGTAGCGGGGGTACTTACAATGAGCAGTTCTTC. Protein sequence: CASSVGSGGTYNEQFF.